These 20 T cell receptor beta chains were sequenced from one sample in a study of T cell responses to AZD1222 COVID-19 vaccine. The method was immunoSEQ multiplex PCR; TCRdb's version includes in-frame clones alone and lacks a portion of them. This sample has 200,000 to 250,000 clones, with approximately 94% found just once. Sequencing was performed on peripheral blood, taken 28 days after the second dose of the MenACWY control vaccine. Receptor source: an adult who received the MenACWY meningococcal vaccine as a control.

This chain connects TRBV21-1 to TRBJ2-6; the DNA was not compared with TRBD1, the D call given in the table. TRBV21-1 is given as a pseudogene. There are 21 residues in the CDR3. The CDR3 region is CASNLEAGTGKKGSGANVLTF. The CDR3 DNA reads TGTGCCAGCAACCTAGAAGCCGGGACAGGGAAAAAGGGGTCTGGGGCCAACGTCCTGACTTTC.

The chain combines TRBV3-1 (or the pseudogene TRBV3-2) with TRBJ1-2; 7 bases agree with TRBD1. This CDR3 is built from 15 residues. V was pared by 2 bases and J by 2 bases, with 5 bases of the junction left unmatched. Per the germline V gene, CDR1 is LGHDT and CDR2 is YNNKEL (reference sequence). The DNA of the CDR3 is TGTGCCAGCAGCCAATGGGACAGACTAAACTATGGCTACACCTTC. Encoded protein: CASSQWDRLNYGYTF.

The chain carries TRBV4-1 and TRBJ1-5; weak D call: TRBD1 (6 bases). CDR3 length equals 15 residues. Trimming took 3 bases from V and 0 from J, leaving 9 bases between them. The V gene's germline CDR1 is MGHRA and CDR2 YSYEKL. This chain's CDR3 is CASSQRGGSNQPQHF. The DNA for the CDR3 is TGCGCCAGCAGCCAGAGGGGGGGTAGCAATCAGCCCCAGCATTTT.

This chain uses TRBV21-1 with TRBJ2-7; TRBD2 was called by the table and not checked on the DNA. TRBV21-1 is marked as a pseudogene. This CDR3 contains 16 residues. CDR3 nucleotides: TGTGCCAGCAGCACGAACGGGACTAGCGAATCCTACGAGCAGTACTTC. Translated: CASSTNGTSESYEQYF.

The chain carries TRBV27 and TRBJ2-7; a weak D match, TRBD2 (7 bases). This CDR3 contains 15 residues. Germline V gene sequence: CDR1 MNHEY, CDR2 SMNVEV (reference sequence). The ends were cut back, 5 bases at V and 2 bases at J, with 16 bases in the middle. Here the CDR3 reads CASSLGGGSTYEQYF. CDR3 nucleotides: TGTGCCAGCAGTCTCGGGGGCGGGAGTACCTACGAGCAGTACTTC.

This chain connects TRBV7-8 to TRBJ1-1; a weak D match, TRBD1 (5 bases). Germline V CDR1 and CDR2: SGHVS, FQNEAQ. V gave up 1 base and J gave up 3 bases, with 12 bases separating them. CDR3 size: 15 residues. The chain's CDR3 is CASSLVGAGYTEAFF. DNA for the CDR3: TGTGCCAGCAGCTTAGTTGGGGCAGGGTACACTGAAGCTTTCTTT.

The chain has TRBV2 and TRBJ2-7; 12 bases fit TRBD2. The CDR3 contains 18 residues. J was trimmed by 0 bases and V by 4 bases; bases with no gene match: 10. From germline, CDR1 is SNHLY and CDR2 FYNNEI. This CDR3 is CASSVGLAGRLSSYEQYF. CDR3 in DNA: TGTGCCAGCAGTGTGGGACTAGCGGGCCGGTTGAGCTCCTACGAGCAGTACTTC.

V usage is TRBV7-8 and J usage is TRBJ2-7; 10 positions match TRBD1. This CDR3 comprises 15 residues. V lost 0 bases, J lost 7 bases, and 6 bases stayed unmatched. Germline loops: CDR1 SGHVS, CDR2 FQNEAQ. CDR3 region: CASSLATGQGWEQYF. The CDR3 coding sequence is TGTGCCAGCAGCTTAGCGACGGGACAGGGGTGGGAGCAGTACTTC.

This rearrangement joins TRBV2 to TRBJ1-1; D remains ambiguous. The length of the CDR3 is 14 residues. CDR1 and CDR2 from the germline V gene are SNHLY and FYNNEI. V lost 2 bases and J 1 base, leaving 8 bases between the germline ends. CDR3 sequence: CASSETSANTEAFF. The CDR3 region has the DNA TGTGCCAGCAGTGAAACATCCGCGAACACTGAAGCTTTCTTT.

The chain uses TRBV19 and TRBJ2-1; 12 bases align to TRBD2. CDR1 is LNHDA and CDR2 is SQIVND in the germline V gene (reference sequence). The V segment lost 4 bases and the J segment 7 bases; nucleotides outside the gene matches: 8. CDR3 length: 16 amino acids. CDR3 sequence reads: CASSSHSSGRANEQFF. CDR3 in DNA: TGTGCCAGTAGTAGCCACTCTAGCGGGAGGGCAAATGAGCAGTTCTTC.

This chain uses TRBV30 with TRBJ2-7; D perhaps matches TRBD2 (6 bases). The germline V gene encodes CDR1 GTSNPN and CDR2 SVGIG (reference sequence). V lost 3 bases to trimming and J lost 1 base, with 19 bases between them. The CDR3 is 16 amino acids. The CDR3 DNA follows: TGTGCCTGGAGGTCGCGGGACCACTTCCCTTCCTACGAGCAGTACTTC. Translating it yields CAWRSRDHFPSYEQYF.

The CDR3 coding sequence is TGCGCCAGCAGCCCGGGACAGGGGTTCAATCAGCCCCAGCATTTT. It encodes CASSPGQGFNQPQHF. The rearrangement uses TRBV5-1 and TRBJ1-5; TRBD1 matches at 10 bases. Per the germline V gene, CDR1 is SGHRS and CDR2 is YFSETQ. This CDR3 is built from 15 residues. V shed 4 bases, J shed 3 bases, and the junction held 4 bases outside the gene matches.

The V gene is TRBV28, the J gene TRBJ1-4; D remains ambiguous. Germline V gene lookup returns CDR1 MDHEN and CDR2 SYDVKM. This CDR3 contains 14 residues. V gave up 8 bases and J gave up 10 bases, with 20 bases separating them. CDR3 amino acids: CASRASFKLGKLFF. CDR3 DNA: TGTGCCAGCCGTGCTTCCTTTAAACTGGGAAAACTGTTTTTT.

The chain couples TRBV7-8 to TRBJ2-1; TRBD2 aligns across 9 bases. Germline V lookup: CDR1 SGHVS, CDR2 FQNEAQ. This CDR3 has 14 residues. The junction had 2 bases not matched to a gene; V was cut back by 5 bases and J by 3 bases. The DNA of the CDR3 is TGTGCCAGCAGCGGTAGCGGGAGCTACAATGAGCAGTTCTTC. Amino acids: CASSGSGSYNEQFF. Combining the CDR3 with reference TRBV7-8 and TRBJ2-1 gives the whole variable domain GAGVSQSPRYKVAKRGQDVALRCDPISGHVSLFWYQQALGQGPEFLTYFQNEAQLDKSGLPSDRFFAERPEGSVSTLKIQRTQQEDSAVYLCASSGSGSYNEQFFGPGTRLTVL.

This clone has a single count. The chain employs TRBV13 and TRBJ1-1; unclear D gene. Germline CDR1 PRHDT, CDR2 FYEKMQ (reference sequence). CDR3 length: 12 residues. Trimming stripped 8 bases from V and 5 bases from J, with 12 bases between. CDR3 coding DNA: TGTGCCAGCGGGTACCCGAAGACTGAAGCTTTCTTT. Translating it yields CASGYPKTEAFF.

V gene TRBV9 combines with J gene TRBJ2-7; D is possibly TRBD1 or TRBD2 (5 bases each). Per germline, CDR1 SGDLS and CDR2 YYNGEE. CDR3 length: 15 amino acids. The ends were cut back, 3 bases at V and 2 bases at J, with 15 bases in the middle. CDR3 protein: CASSGHRDPPYEQYF. CDR3 DNA sequence: TGTGCCAGCAGCGGCCACCGGGACCCCCCCTACGAGCAGTACTTC.

The V call is TRBV19, the J call TRBJ1-5, with D tentatively TRBD1 (6 bases). The ends were cut back, 7 bases at V and 4 bases at J, with 17 bases in the middle. The length of the CDR3 is 15 residues. The germline gives CDR1 LNHDA, CDR2 SQIVND (reference sequence). This CDR3 is CASTPATGPNQPQHF. The CDR3, as DNA: TGTGCCAGTACCCCGGCTACAGGGCCTAATCAGCCCCAGCATTTT.

The rearrangement uses TRBV7-2 and TRBJ2-7, with TRBD2 matching 12 bases. Per the germline V gene, CDR1 is SGHTA and CDR2 is FQGNSA. CDR3 length: 15 residues. Trimming removed 5 bases from V and 6 bases from J; junction bases left unmatched: 8. CDR3 sequence: CASSPGLAGHAEQYF. The CDR3 DNA is TGTGCCAGCAGCCCAGGACTAGCGGGACACGCCGAGCAGTACTTC.

This clone appeared a single time. The chain employs TRBV19 and TRBJ2-1; 9 bases agree with TRBD2. Germline CDR1 LNHDA, CDR2 SQIVND (reference sequence). The CDR3 runs to 17 residues. J lost 9 bases, V lost 3 bases, and 15 bases had no gene match. The CDR3 spells CASSMPREGLPSLEQFF. CDR3 nucleotides: TGTGCCAGTAGTATGCCGCGGGAGGGCCTACCCTCGCTTGAGCAGTTCTTC. The whole variable domain, filled in from reference TRBV19 and TRBJ2-1, reads DGGITQSPKYLFRKEGQNVTLSCEQNLNHDAMYWYRQDPGQGLRLIYYSQIVNDFQKGDIAEGYSVSREKKESFPLTVTSAQKNPTAFYLCASSMPREGLPSLEQFFGPGTRLTVL.

CDR3 protein: CASSGPIHRGLQETQYF. CDR3 sequence (DNA): TGTGCCAGCAGCGGACCAATTCACAGGGGGCTCCAAGAGACCCAGTACTTC. V is TRBV2 and J is TRBJ2-5; 9 bases are a match to TRBD1. After removal of 6 bases from V and 1 base from J, the junction contained 12 bases not matched to a gene. Per germline, CDR1 SNHLY and CDR2 FYNNEI. The CDR3 totals 17 residues.